These T cell receptor beta chains were read from a single sample in a study of blood T cell repertoires in COVID-19. Clones were read by immunoSEQ multiplex PCR, and TCRdb kept only the in-frame ones, dropping some. The table has 35,000 to 45,000 clones, around 85% seen once. The sample consisted of peripheral blood. The receptors come from a man aged 40-49 years with active COVID-19. The CDR3 runs from the conserved cysteine through the conserved F or W. Each record gives: V gene, CDR3 protein.

V gene: TRBV28; CDR3 protein: CASSSQPTGGNEQFF
V gene: TRBV2; CDR3 protein: CASTEMGHRGYTF
V gene: TRBV30; CDR3 protein: CAWSALQGPDSPLHF
V gene: TRBV24-1; CDR3 protein: CATSEARDSRFDTQYF
V gene: TRBV6-4; CDR3 protein: CASSPDTSGANVLTF
V gene: TRBV28; CDR3 protein: CASSTGTSGNGELFF
V gene: TRBV7-3; CDR3 protein: CASSLDGYNSPLHF
V gene: TRBV28; CDR3 protein: CASSLGPGREQYF
V gene: TRBV7-9; CDR3 protein: CASSLGLADEAFF
V gene: TRBV9; CDR3 protein: CASSVGQGGQPQHF
V gene: TRBV7-2; CDR3 protein: CASSPGTGFDEQFF
V gene: TRBV29-1; CDR3 protein: CSVLDRGLSGANVLTF
V gene: TRBV6-5; CDR3 protein: CASRRDRGETQYF
V gene: TRBV5-1; CDR3 protein: CASSPLDRGWNTEAFF
V gene: TRBV5-1; CDR3 protein: CASSLIGTGYMNTEAFF
V gene: TRBV4-1; CDR3 protein: CASSQDRTGGRTQYF
V gene: TRBV28; CDR3 protein: CASSTRGGVAYEQYF
V gene: TRBV5-1; CDR3 protein: CASSFDGGSGYTF
V gene: TRBV3-1/TRBV3-2; CDR3 protein: CASSPTRNTEAFF
V gene: TRBV7-9; CDR3 protein: CASSRTVYANYGYTF
V gene: TRBV5-6; CDR3 protein: CASSLEEELHEQYF
V gene: TRBV11-3; CDR3 protein: CASRPNTGGLVHSPLHF
V gene: TRBV19; CDR3 protein: CASSMNRFPYEQYF
V gene: TRBV7-3; CDR3 protein: CASSQGLAGGADTQYF
V gene: TRBV19; CDR3 protein: CASSIGGNGYEQYF
V gene: TRBV19; CDR3 protein: CASSSTSAGGELFF
V gene: TRBV3-1/TRBV3-2; CDR3 protein: CASSQGTGASYEQYF
V gene: TRBV19; CDR3 protein: CASTKAGGYETQYF
V gene: TRBV6-5; CDR3 protein: CASTPSGELGEAFF
V gene: TRBV18; CDR3 protein: CASSPGRGAVHEQYF
V gene: TRBV27; CDR3 protein: CASNIGTGNGEQYF
V gene: TRBV29-1; CDR3 protein: CSARTSTEEQYF
V gene: TRBV30; CDR3 protein: CAWSARSEAFF
V gene: TRBV6-5; CDR3 protein: CASSESAREQYF
V gene: TRBV28; CDR3 protein: CASSPRGVAGGNEQFF
V gene: TRBV5-1; CDR3 protein: CASSFAPGTGDEQYF
V gene: TRBV9; CDR3 protein: CASSVGLAGGGGTQYF